The 11 T cell receptor beta chains in this list originate from one sample, sequenced in a study of T cells in tumors and immune-related adverse events. The protocol was immunoSEQ multiplex PCR, while the TCRdb copy is restricted to in-frame clones and leaves out a portion. The sample records roughly 24,000 clones, about 89% being singletons. Sequencing was performed on lymph node tissue, taken from a patient treated with anti-PD-1 therapy. These TCRs come from a female donor with metastatic renal cell carcinoma.

The chain joins TRBV4-3 to TRBJ1-1, with 10 bases that match TRBD1. The CDR3 covers 14 residues. Germline V CDR1 and CDR2: LGHNA, YSLEER. V shed 4 bases, J shed 3 bases, and the junction held 2 bases outside the gene matches. The CDR3 spells CASSRGTGDTEAFF. CDR3 DNA: TGCGCCAGCAGCCGCGGGACAGGGGACACTGAAGCTTTCTTT.

The chain employs TRBV6-6 and TRBJ1-2; 8 bases are a match to TRBD1. The CDR3 length is 14 residues. With 5 bases clipped from V and 4 bases from J, the junction kept 6 bases outside the gene matches. Germline CDR1 reads MNHNY; CDR2 reads SVGAGI (reference sequence). CDR3 residues: CASSRRGLVYGYTF. Written as DNA, the CDR3 is TGTGCCAGCAGTCGCAGGGGGCTAGTCTATGGCTACACCTTC.

V and J are TRBV27 and TRBJ2-2; tentatively, D is TRBD1 (6 bases). The germline V gene has CDR1 MNHEY and CDR2 SMNVEV (reference sequence). V was pared by 3 bases and J by 7 bases, with 9 bases between. The CDR3 length is 13 residues. The CDR3 DNA is TGTGCCAGCAGTTTTGGGGGCATCGGGGAGCTGTTTTTT. Translating gives CASSFGGIGELFF.

The V and J genes are TRBV9 and TRBJ1-2, with D hard to call. The CDR3 sequence is 15 residues long. In germline, CDR1 is SGDLS, CDR2 YYNGEE. V dropped 0 bases and J dropped 6 bases, with 15 bases sitting between them. Here the CDR3 DNA reads TGTGCCAGCAGCGTAGATTCCGGGCCACCCAATGGCTACACCTTC. It yields the protein CASSVDSGPPNGYTF.

This chain links TRBV19 with TRBJ2-5; 7 bases agree with TRBD2. This CDR3 has 14 amino acids. J gave up 2 bases and V 2 bases, and 2 bases lay outside the gene matches. Germline V gene sequence: CDR1 LNHDA, CDR2 SQIVND (reference sequence). The CDR3 protein is CASSIQGLQETQYF. The CDR3 coding sequence is TGTGCCAGTAGTATACAGGGACTACAAGAGACCCAGTACTTC.

This sequence joins TRBV2 and TRBJ1-3; D is uncertain. This CDR3 has 12 residues. The V gene's germline CDR1 is SNHLY and CDR2 FYNNEI. V lost 6 bases to trimming and J lost 3 bases, with 6 bases between them. The CDR3 bases are TGTGCCAGCAGGGGAAATGGAAACACCATATATTTT. This encodes CASRGNGNTIYF.

The chain couples TRBV7-2 to TRBJ1-1; no reliable D call. V lost 1 base, J lost 1 base, and 7 bases lay in between. This CDR3 spans 14 amino acids. Germline-derived CDR1 and CDR2 are SGHTA and FQGNSA. CDR3 nucleotide sequence: TGTGCCAGCAGCTTAGAACGGGGGAACACTGAAGCTTTCTTT. Translated, it gives CASSLERGNTEAFF.

This chain uses TRBV10-3 with TRBJ1-1; 9 nucleotides align to TRBD1. Germline-derived CDR1 and CDR2 are ENHRY and SYGVKD. The V and J ends lost 6 bases and 6 bases, in that order; junction bases with no gene match: 8. The CDR3 has 14 amino acids. This chain's CDR3 is CAISPQGASSEAFF. DNA of the CDR3: TGTGCCATCAGCCCACAGGGGGCAAGTTCTGAAGCTTTCTTT.

The chain links TRBV11-1 to TRBJ1-1; TRBD1 agrees at 7 bases. CDR1 is SGHAT and CDR2 is FQDESV in the germline V gene (reference sequence). The V and J ends lost 5 bases and 1 base, in that order; junction bases with no gene match: 1. The CDR3 totals 13 residues. DNA for the CDR3: TGTGCCAGCAGCCGACAGGGGAACACTGAAGCTTTCTTT. Residues: CASSRQGNTEAFF.

This clone has just one count. This chain joins TRBV27 and TRBJ1-5; D remains ambiguous. The germline gives CDR1 MNHEY, CDR2 SMNVEV (reference sequence). The CDR3 is made up of 13 amino acids. The germline V and J ends were trimmed by 1 base and 7 bases, with 8 bases remaining between them. DNA for the CDR3: TGTGCCAGCAGTTTATTTGCGGGGCAGCCCCAGCATTTT. Translation: CASSLFAGQPQHF.

The chain is built from TRBV7-8 and TRBJ1-3; no clear D. Trimming removed 5 bases at V and 0 bases at J, with 11 bases between. Germline V gives CDR1 SGHVS, CDR2 FQNEAQ. This CDR3 is built from 15 residues. This chain's CDR3 is CASSPWSDSGNTIYF. The CDR3 DNA reads TGTGCCAGCAGCCCCTGGTCGGACTCTGGAAACACCATATATTTT.